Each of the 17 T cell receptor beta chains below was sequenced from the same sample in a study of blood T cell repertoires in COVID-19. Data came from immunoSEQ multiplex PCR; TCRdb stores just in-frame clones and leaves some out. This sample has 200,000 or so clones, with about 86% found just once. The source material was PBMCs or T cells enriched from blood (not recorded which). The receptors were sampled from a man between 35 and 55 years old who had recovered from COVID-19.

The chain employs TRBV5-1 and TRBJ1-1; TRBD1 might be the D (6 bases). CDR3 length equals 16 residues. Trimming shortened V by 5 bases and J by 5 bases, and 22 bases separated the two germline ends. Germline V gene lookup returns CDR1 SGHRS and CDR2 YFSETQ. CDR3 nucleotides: TGCGCCAGCAGTCTAAAGTTTGTCAGGGGCGGAACTGAAGCTTTCTTT. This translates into CASSLKFVRGGTEAFF.

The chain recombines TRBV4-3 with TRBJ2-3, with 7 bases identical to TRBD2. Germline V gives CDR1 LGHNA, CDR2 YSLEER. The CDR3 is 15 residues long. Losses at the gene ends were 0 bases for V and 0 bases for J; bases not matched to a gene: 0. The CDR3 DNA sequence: TGCGCCAGCAGCCAAGAGACTAGCAGCACAGATACGCAGTATTTT. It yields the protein CASSQETSSTDTQYF.

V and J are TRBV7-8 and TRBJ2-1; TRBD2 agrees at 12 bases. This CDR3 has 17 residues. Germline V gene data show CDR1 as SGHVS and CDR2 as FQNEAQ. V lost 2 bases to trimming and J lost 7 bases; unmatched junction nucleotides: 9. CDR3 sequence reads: CASSLISSGGARNEQFF. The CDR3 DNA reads TGTGCCAGCAGCTTAATTTCTAGCGGGGGGGCGAGGAATGAGCAGTTCTTC.

The CDR3 nucleotides are TGTGCCAGCTCACCCGGCCAGGGGGCTGAAGCTTTCTTT. Amino acid sequence: CASSPGQGAEAFF. The gene calls are TRBV18 and TRBJ1-1, with 7 bases that match TRBD1. This CDR3 is 13 amino acids long. The trim removed 3 bases at V and 6 bases at J, leaving 4 bases unmatched. The germline V gene has CDR1 KGHSH and CDR2 LQKENI.

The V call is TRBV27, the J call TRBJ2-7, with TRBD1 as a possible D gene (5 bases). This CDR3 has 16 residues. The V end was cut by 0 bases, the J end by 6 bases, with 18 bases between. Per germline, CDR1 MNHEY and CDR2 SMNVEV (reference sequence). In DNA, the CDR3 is TGTGCCAGCAGTTTATCGGGGATCCCAGGGAAGAGCGAGCAGTACTTC. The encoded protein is CASSLSGIPGKSEQYF.

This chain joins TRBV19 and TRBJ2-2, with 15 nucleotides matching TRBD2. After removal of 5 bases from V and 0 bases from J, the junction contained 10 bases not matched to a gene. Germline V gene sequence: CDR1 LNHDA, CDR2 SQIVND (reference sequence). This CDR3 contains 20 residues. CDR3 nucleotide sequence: TGTGCCAGTAGTCCCCTGCCGGGACTAGCGGGGGGAACGAACACCGGGGAGCTGTTTTTT. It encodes CASSPLPGLAGGTNTGELFF.

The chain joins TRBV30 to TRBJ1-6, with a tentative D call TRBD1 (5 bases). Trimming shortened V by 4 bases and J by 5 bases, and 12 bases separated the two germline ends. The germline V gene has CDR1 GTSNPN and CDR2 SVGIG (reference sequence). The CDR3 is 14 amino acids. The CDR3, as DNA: TGTGCCTGGACGACGGGACTTAATAATTCACCCCTCCACTTT. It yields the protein CAWTTGLNNSPLHF.

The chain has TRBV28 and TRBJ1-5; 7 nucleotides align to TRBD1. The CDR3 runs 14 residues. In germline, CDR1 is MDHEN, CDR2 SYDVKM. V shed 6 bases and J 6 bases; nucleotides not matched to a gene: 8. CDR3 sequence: CASREGAAVQPQHF. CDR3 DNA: TGTGCCAGCAGGGAGGGGGCTGCTGTTCAGCCCCAGCATTTT.

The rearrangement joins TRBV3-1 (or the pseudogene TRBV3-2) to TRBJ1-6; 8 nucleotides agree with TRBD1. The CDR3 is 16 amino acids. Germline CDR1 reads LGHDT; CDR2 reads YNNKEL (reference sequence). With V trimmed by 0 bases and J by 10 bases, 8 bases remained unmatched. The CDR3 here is CASSQDRGQGSSPLHF. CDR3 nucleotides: TGTGCCAGCAGCCAAGATAGAGGACAGGGTTCCTCACCCCTCCACTTT.

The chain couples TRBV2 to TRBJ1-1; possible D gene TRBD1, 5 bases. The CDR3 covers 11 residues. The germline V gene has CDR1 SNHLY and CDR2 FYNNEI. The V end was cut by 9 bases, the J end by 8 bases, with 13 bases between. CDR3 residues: CARILNREAFF. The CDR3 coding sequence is TGTGCCAGGATCCTGAACAGGGAAGCTTTCTTT. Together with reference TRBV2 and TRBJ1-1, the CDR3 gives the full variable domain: EPEVTQTPSHQVTQMGQEVILRCVPISNHLYFYWYRQILGQKVEFLVSFYNNEISEKSEIFDDQFSVERPDGSNFTLKIRSTKLEDSAMYFCARILNREAFFGQGTRLTVV.

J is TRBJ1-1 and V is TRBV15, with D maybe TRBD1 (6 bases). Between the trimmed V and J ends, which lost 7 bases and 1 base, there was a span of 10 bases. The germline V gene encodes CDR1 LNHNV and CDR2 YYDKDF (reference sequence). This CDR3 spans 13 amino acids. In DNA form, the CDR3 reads TGTGCCACCATTGGACAGCCGAACACTGAAGCTTTCTTT. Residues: CATIGQPNTEAFF.

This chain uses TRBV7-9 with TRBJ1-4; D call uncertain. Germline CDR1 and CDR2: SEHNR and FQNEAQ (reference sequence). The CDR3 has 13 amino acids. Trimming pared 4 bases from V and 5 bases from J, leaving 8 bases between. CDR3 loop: CASSYGINEKLFF. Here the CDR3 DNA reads TGTGCCAGCAGCTACGGGATCAATGAAAAACTGTTTTTT.

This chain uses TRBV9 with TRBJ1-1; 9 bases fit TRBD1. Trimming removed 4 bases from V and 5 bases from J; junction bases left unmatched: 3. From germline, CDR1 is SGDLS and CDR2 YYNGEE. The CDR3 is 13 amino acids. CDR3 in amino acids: CASSPDRGTEAFF. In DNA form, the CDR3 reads TGTGCCAGCAGCCCGGACAGGGGAACTGAAGCTTTCTTT.

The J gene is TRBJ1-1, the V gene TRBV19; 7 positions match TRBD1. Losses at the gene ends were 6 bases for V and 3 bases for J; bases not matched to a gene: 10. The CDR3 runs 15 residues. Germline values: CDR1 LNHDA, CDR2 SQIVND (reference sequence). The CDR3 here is CASRMTGLGYTEAFF. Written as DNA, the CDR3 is TGTGCCAGTAGGATGACAGGGCTGGGCTACACTGAAGCTTTCTTT.

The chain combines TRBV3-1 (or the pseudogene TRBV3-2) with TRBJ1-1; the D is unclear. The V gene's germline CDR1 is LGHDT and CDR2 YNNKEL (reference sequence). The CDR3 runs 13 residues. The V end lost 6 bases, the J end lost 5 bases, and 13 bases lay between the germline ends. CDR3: CASSRTGNTEAFF. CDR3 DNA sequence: TGTGCCAGCAGTCGAACCGGGAATACTGAAGCTTTCTTT.

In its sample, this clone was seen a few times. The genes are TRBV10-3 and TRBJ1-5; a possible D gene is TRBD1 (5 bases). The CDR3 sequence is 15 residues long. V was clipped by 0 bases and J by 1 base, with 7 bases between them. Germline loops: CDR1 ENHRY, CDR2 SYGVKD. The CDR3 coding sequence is TGTGCCATCAGTGAGTCGGGGCCAAGCAATCAGCCCCAGCATTTT. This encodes CAISESGPSNQPQHF.

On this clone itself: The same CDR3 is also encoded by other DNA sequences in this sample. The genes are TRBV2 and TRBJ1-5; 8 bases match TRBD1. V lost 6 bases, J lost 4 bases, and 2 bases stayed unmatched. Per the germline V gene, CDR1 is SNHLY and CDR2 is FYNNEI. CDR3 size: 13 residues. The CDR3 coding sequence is TGTGCCAGCAGCGGGACAGGTAATCAGCCCCAGCATTTT. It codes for CASSGTGNQPQHF.